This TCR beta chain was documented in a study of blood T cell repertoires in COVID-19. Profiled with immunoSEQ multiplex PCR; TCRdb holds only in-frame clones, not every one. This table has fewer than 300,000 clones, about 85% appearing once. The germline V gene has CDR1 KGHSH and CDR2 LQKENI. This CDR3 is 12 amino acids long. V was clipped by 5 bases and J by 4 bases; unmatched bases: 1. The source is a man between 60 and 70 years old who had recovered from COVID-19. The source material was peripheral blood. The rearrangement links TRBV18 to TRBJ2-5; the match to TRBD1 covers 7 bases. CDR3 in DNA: TGTGCCAGCTCAAGACAGGGAGAGACCCAGTACTTC. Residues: CASSRQGETQYF.